The T cell receptor (beta chain) described here comes from a study of T cell responses to AZD1222 COVID-19 vaccine. As regards this clone: Its antigen is undetermined.

Study-level findings and limits: Baseline serostatus was positive in only a handful of AZD1222 recipients.

Sequencing was performed with immunoSEQ multiplex PCR; in TCRdb, only in-frame clones are kept and a portion is missing. The sample has about 73,000 clones, around 88% seen once. The clonotype was recovered from an adult in good health. Material: peripheral blood, obtained on day 0 of AZD1222 vaccination.

The CDR3 loop is CASSLNRTSGIGTQYF. DNA of the CDR3: TGTGCCAGCAGCTTAAATCGGACTAGCGGGATTGGTACGCAGTATTTT. The chain uses TRBV7-8 and TRBJ2-3; 12 positions agree with TRBD2. The V gene's germline CDR1 is SGHVS and CDR2 FQNEAQ. The CDR3 is 16 amino acids. Unmatched junction bases numbered 8, after V lost 2 bases and J lost 8 bases.